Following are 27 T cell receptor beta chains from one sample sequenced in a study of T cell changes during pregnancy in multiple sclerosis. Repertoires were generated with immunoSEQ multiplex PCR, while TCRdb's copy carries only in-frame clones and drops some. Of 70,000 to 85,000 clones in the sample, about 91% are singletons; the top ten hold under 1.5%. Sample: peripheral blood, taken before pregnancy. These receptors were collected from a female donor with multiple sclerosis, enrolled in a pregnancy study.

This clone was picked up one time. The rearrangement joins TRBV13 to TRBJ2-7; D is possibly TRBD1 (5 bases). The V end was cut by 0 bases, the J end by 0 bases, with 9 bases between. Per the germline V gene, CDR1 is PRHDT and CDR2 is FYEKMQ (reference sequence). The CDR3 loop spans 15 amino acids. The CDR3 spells CASSLGQGFSYEQYF. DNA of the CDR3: TGTGCCAGCAGCTTAGGCCAGGGTTTCTCCTACGAGCAGTACTTC. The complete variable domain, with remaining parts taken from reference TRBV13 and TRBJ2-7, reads AAGVIQSPRHLIKEKRETATLKCYPIPRHDTVYWYQQGPGQDPQFLISFYEKMQSDKGSIPDRFSAQQFSDYHSELNMSSLELGDSALYFCASSLGQGFSYEQYFGPGTRLTVT.

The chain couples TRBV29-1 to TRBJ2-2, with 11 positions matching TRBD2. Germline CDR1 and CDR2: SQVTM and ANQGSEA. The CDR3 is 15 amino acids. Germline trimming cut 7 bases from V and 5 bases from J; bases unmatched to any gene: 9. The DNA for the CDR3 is TGCAGCGCGACTAGCGGGGCGGGAGGTACCGGGGAGCTGTTTTTT. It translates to CSATSGAGGTGELFF.

The CDR3 reads CASSQVGEDTQYF. The CDR3 region has the DNA TGCGCCAGCAGCCAGGTCGGGGAAGATACGCAGTATTTT. This chain connects TRBV4-1 to TRBJ2-3; possibly TRBD2 for D (5 bases). This CDR3 is built from 13 residues. The ends were cut back, 3 bases at V and 5 bases at J, with 9 bases in the middle. Germline loops: CDR1 MGHRA, CDR2 YSYEKL.

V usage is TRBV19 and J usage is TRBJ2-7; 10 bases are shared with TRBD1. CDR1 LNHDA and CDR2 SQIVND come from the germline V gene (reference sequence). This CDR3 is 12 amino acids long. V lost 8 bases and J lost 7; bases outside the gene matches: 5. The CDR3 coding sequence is TGTGCCAGTGGGGACAGGGGCGGTGAGCAGTACTTC. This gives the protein CASGDRGGEQYF.

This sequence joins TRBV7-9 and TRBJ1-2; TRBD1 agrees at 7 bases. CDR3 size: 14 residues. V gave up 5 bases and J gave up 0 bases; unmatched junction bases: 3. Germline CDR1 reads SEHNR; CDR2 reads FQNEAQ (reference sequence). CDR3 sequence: CASSVGQPNYGYTF. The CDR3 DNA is TGTGCCAGCAGCGTGGGACAGCCTAACTATGGCTACACCTTC.

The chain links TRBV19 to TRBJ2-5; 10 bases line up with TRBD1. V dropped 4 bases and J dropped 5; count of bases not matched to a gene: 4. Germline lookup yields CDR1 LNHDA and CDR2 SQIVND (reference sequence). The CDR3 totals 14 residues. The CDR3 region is CASSTTGGAETQYF. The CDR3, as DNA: TGTGCCAGTAGTACGACAGGGGGCGCGGAGACCCAGTACTTC.

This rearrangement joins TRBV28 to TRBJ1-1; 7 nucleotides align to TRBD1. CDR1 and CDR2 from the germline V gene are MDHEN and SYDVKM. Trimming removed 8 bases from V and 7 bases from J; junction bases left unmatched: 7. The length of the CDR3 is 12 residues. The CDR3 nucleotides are TGTGCCAGCGGGGGACAGTCTAGTGAAGCTTTCTTT. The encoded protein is CASGGQSSEAFF.

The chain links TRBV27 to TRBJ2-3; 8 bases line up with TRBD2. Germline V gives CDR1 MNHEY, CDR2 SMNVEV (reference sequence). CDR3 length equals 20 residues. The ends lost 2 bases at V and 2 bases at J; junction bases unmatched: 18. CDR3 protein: CASSLPPFQSVAGPTDTQYF. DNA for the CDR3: TGTGCCAGCAGTTTACCCCCCTTCCAGTCGGTAGCGGGGCCCACAGATACGCAGTATTTT.

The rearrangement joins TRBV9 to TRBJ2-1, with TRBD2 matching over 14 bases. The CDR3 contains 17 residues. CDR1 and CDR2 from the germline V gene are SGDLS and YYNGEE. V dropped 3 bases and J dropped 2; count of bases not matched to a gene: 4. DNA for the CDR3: TGTGCCAGCAGCGGGAGGACTAGCGGGGGGCCCTACAATGAGCAGTTCTTC. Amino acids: CASSGRTSGGPYNEQFF.

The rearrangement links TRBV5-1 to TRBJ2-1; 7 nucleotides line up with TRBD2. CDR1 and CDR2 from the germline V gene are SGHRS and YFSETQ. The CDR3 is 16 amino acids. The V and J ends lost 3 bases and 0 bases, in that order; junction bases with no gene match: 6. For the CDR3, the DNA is TGCGCCAGCAGCTCCGTCGGGGGGAGCTCCTACAATGAGCAGTTCTTC. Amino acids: CASSSVGGSSYNEQFF.

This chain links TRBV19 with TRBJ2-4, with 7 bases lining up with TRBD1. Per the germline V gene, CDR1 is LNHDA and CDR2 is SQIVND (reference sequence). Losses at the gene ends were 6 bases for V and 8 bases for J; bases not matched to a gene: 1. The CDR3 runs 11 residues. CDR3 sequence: CASSTGDIQYF. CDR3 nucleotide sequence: TGTGCCAGTAGCACAGGGGACATTCAGTACTTC.

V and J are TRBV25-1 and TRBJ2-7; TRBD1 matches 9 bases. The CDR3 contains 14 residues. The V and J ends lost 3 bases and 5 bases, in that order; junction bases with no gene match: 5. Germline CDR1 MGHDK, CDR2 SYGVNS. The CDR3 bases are TGTGCCAGCAGTGAGGGACAGGGCTTAGACGAGCAGTACTTC. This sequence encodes CASSEGQGLDEQYF.

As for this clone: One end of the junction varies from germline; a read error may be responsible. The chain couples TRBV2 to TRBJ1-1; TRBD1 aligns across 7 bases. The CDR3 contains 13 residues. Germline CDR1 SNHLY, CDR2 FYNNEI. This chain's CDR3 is CASSPPTGLETRF. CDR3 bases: TGTGCCAGCAGTCCTCCGACAGGGTTGGAAACTCGGTTT.

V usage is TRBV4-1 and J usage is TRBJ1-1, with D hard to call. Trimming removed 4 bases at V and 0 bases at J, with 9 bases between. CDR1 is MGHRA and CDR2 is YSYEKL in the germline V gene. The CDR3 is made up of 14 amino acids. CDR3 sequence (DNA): TGCGCCAGCAGCCTGAGAGCCCTGAACACTGAAGCTTTCTTT. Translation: CASSLRALNTEAFF.

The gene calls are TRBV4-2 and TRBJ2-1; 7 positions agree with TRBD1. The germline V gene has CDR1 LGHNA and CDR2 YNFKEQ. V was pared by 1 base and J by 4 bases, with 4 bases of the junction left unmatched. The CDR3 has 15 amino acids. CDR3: CASSQVRDSYNEQFF. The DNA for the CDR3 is TGTGCCAGCAGCCAAGTTCGGGACAGTTACAATGAGCAGTTCTTC.

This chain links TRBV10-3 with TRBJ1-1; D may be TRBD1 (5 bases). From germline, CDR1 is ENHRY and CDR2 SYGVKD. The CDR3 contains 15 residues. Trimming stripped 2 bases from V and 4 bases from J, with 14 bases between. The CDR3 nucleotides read TGTGCCATCAGTGAGATACAGGTTCCAGGCACTGAAGCTTTCTTT. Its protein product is CAISEIQVPGTEAFF.

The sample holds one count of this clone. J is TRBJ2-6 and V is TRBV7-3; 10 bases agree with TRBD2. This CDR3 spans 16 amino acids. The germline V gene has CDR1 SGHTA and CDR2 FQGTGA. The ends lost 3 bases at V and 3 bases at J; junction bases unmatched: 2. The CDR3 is CASSLSSGGGANVLTF. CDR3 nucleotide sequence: TGTGCCAGCAGCTTGTCTAGCGGGGGTGGGGCCAACGTCCTGACTTTC.

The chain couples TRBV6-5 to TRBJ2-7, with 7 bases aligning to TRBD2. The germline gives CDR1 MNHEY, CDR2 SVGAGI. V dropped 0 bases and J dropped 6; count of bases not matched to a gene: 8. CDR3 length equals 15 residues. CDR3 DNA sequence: TGTGCCAGCAGTTACTCGAGCGGGGCTCCCGTCGAGCAGTACTTC. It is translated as CASSYSSGAPVEQYF.

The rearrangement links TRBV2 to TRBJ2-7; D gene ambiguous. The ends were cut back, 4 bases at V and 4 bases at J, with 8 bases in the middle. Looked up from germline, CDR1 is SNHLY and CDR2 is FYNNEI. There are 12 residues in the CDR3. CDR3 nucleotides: TGTGCCAGCAGTGTAGTCGCTTACGAGCAGTACTTC. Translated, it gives CASSVVAYEQYF.

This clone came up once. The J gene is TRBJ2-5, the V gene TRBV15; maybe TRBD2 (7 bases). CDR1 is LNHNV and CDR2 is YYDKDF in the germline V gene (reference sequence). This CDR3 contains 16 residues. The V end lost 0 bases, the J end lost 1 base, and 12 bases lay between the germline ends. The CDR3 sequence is CATSREGGGAQETQYF. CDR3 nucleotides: TGTGCCACCAGCAGAGAAGGAGGGGGGGCCCAAGAGACCCAGTACTTC.

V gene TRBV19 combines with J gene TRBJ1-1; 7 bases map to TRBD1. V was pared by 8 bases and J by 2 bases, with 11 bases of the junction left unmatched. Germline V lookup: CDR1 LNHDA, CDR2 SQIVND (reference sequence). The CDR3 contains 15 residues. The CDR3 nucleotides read TGTGCCAGTTCCTCAGGGGGTAATGGAAACACTGAAGCTTTCTTT. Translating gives CASSSGGNGNTEAFF.

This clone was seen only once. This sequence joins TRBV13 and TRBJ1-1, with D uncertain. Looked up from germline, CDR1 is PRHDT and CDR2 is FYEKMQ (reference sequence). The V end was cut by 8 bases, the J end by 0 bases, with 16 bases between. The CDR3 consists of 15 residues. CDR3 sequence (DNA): TGTGCCAGCCGACTAGCGGGAGGGATGAACACTGAAGCTTTCTTT. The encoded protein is CASRLAGGMNTEAFF.

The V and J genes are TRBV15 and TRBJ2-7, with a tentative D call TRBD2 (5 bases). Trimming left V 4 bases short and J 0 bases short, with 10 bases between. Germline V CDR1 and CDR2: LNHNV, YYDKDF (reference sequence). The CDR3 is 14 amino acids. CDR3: CATSIGGSSYEQYF. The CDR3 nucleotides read TGTGCCACCAGCATTGGTGGGAGCTCCTACGAGCAGTACTTC.

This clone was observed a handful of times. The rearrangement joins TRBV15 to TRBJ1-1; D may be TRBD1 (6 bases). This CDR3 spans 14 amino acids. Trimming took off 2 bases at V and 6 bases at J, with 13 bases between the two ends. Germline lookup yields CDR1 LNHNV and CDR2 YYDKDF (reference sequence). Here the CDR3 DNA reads TGTGCCACCAGCAGATTGGGAGGGGGAGCTGAAGCTTTCTTT. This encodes CATSRLGGGAEAFF.

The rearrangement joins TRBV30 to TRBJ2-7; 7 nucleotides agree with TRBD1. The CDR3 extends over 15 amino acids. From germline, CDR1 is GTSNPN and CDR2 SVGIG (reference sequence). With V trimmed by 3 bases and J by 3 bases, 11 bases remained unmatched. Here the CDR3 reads CAWRLGTAPNYEQYF. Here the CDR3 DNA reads TGTGCCTGGAGACTGGGGACAGCGCCAAACTACGAGCAGTACTTC.

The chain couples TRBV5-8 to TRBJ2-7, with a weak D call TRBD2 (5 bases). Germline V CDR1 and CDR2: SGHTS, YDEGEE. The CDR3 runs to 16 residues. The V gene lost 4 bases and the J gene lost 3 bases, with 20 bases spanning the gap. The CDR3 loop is CASSTIHGRDYYEQYF. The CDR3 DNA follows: TGTGCCAGCAGCACTATCCACGGCCGCGACTACTACGAGCAGTACTTC. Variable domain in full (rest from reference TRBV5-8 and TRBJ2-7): EAGVTQSPTHLIKTRGQQATLRCSPISGHTSVYWYQQALGLGLQFLLWYDEGEERNRGNFPPRFSGRQFPNYSSELNVNALELEDSALYLCASSTIHGRDYYEQYFGPGTRLTVT.

In DNA form, the CDR3 reads TGTGCCATCAAAGGGACAGGGGGCTATGGAGCTTTCTTT. Translated, it gives CAIKGTGGYGAFF. The genes are TRBV10-3 and TRBJ1-1, with 12 bases that match TRBD1. The J segment lost 10 bases and the V segment lost 7 bases, leaving 7 bases of the junction unmatched. The germline gives CDR1 ENHRY, CDR2 SYGVKD. The CDR3 loop spans 13 amino acids.